This TCR beta chain was recorded in a study of T cell repertoires in cytomegalovirus infection (dated by TCRdb to between 2018 and 2021). In terms of the full investigation: The HLA type of each donor mattered for the analysis, because public TCR beta signatures pointed to carriage of CMV infection along with the matching HLA type.

What the research found in general, with its limitations: Carriers of CMV infection plus the relevant HLA type were discriminated by the cumulative frequency of public TCR beta family members in the study cohort and in an independent roughly 370-donor cohort. The ex vivo response was dominated by HLA-C-restricted CMV-specific TCR beta clonotypes, which also provided the single most frequent clonotype in two of eight donors.

Including cysteine and phenylalanine, the CDR3 has 18 amino acids. The CDR3 DNA has 54 bases and is translated from base 1. Per the germline V gene, SGHVS is the CDR1 and FQNEAQ is the CDR2. The V and J ends are trimmed by 5 bases and 6 bases, leaving 23 bases between them. TCRdb names Illumina HiSeq 1500 as the instrument used. The public reads were quality trimmed at Q25 with fastp and then assembled into clones with MiXCR by TCRdb, keeping productive beta chains. Rows are combined by CDR3 protein, so each entry shows the most common genes and DNA. For this sample there are about 150,000 distinct CDR3 sequences; about 15% appear just once. Around 20% of the sample is taken by the ten largest. This clonotype occurred many times. Its antigen specificity is not known. No per-base quality is available; no much larger clone lies one base away.

This clonotype was sampled from a human donor in good health (CMV status not recorded). Some clones in this sample may be carry-over from other donors' samples. The chain is assembled from TRBV7-8 and TRBJ1-6; the D gene is not confidently resolved. Sequenced: CD8+ T cells from PBMCs. The DNA reads TGTGCCAGCAGCCCGCGGGCCCCCGGATCCCCACTTAATTCACCCCTCCACTTT. This sequence encodes CASSPRAPGSPLNSPLHF.